This TCR beta chain comes out of a study of Graves' ophthalmopathy and Graves' hyperthyroidism. Study conclusions and caveats: Forecasting of ophthalmopathy progression by the model achieved roughly 69% sensitivity and 72% to 85% specificity.

A diagnosis was made from clinical symptoms together with serum thyroxine, TRAb, thyroid ultrasound and orbital computed tomography. Isolation of PBMCs was performed using 9 to 10 ml of fresh peripheral blood. Amplification targeted the TCR beta CDR3 regions, with RNA transcripts as the source material. First-round RT-PCR used HTBI primers; second-round multiplex PCR followed. In TCRdb, the multiplex PCR reads were re-called with MiXCR into one record per CDR3 protein. The sample includes roughly 700,000 distinct CDR3 sequences, roughly 40% of them seen just once. This clonotype showed up many times. Its antigen is undetermined. Deletions cut 2 bases from V and 4 bases from J, with 8 bases between. The germline gives CDR1 SGHTA, CDR2 FQGNSA. The length of the CDR3 is 13 residues.

The rearrangement uses TRBV7-2 and TRBJ1-2; D remains unclear. The TCR comes from an adult man with Graves' ophthalmopathy. Source material: peripheral blood. CDR3 nucleotides: TGTGCCAGCAGCTTAAACGGTCCCTATGGCTACACCTTC. Protein sequence: CASSLNGPYGYTF.